The present TCR beta chain was sequenced within a study of chemoradiotherapy in HPV16-positive cancers. With V trimmed by 5 bases and J by 1 base, 2 bases remained unmatched. The CDR3 runs to 14 residues. The V gene's germline CDR1 is SEHNR and CDR2 FQNEAQ (reference sequence). With respect to this clone: Its antigen is currently unknown.

Repeated repertoire sampling spanned the course of chemoradiotherapy. Data came from immunoSEQ multiplex PCR; TCRdb stores just in-frame clones and leaves some out. The sample lists approximately 13,000 clones, roughly 89% seen once, with 20% to 25% in the top ten. General study results and limits: In HPV16-positive patients, HPV-responsive T-cell expansion tracked better recurrence-free survival. Non-HPV-specific T cells did not expand in tumors during treatment, whereas candidate HPV-specific clones and E7-related motifs did.

This TCR was recovered from a human donor with HPV-associated anogenital cancer. The sequenced sample was blood, obtained from a patient who underwent chemoradiotherapy. The chain has TRBV7-9 and TRBJ1-1; TRBD1 matches 9 bases. Here the CDR3 reads CASSKDRGNTEAFF. The CDR3 DNA follows: TGTGCCAGCAGCAAGGACAGGGGGAACACTGAAGCTTTCTTT.